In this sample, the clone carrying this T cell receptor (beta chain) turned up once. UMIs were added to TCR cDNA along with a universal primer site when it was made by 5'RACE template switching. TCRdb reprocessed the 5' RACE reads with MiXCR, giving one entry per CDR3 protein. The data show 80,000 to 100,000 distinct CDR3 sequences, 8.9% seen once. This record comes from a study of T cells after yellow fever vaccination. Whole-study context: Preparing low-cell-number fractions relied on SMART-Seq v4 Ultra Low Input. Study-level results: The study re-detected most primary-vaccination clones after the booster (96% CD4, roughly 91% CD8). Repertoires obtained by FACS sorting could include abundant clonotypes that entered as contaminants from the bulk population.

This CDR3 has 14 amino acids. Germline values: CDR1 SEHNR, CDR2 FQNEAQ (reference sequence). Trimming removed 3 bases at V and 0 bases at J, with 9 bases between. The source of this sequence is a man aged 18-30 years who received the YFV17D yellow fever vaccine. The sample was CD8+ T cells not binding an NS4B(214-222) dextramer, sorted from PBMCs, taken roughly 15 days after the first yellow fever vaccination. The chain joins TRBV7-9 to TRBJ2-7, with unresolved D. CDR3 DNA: TGTGCCAGCAGCTTTGGCAGGAACTCCTACGAGCAGTACGTC. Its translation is CASSFGRNSYEQYV.